This passage covers 8 T cell receptor beta chains from one sample sequenced in a study of control samples from healthy donors and cancer patients. Here immunoSEQ multiplex PCR was the method, and the copy in TCRdb shows in-frame clones only, minus some. This table holds around 68,000 clones, nearly 85% found once. The sequenced sample was blood. All receptors derive from a man in his sixties in good health.

The chain joins TRBV27 to TRBJ1-1; tentatively, D is TRBD1 (6 bases). Germline V gene data show CDR1 as MNHEY and CDR2 as SMNVEV (reference sequence). The CDR3 extends over 15 amino acids. Trimming shortened V by 1 base and J by 6 bases, and 15 bases separated the two germline ends. The CDR3 reads CASSLLRGGFAEAFF. In nucleotides, the CDR3 is TGTGCCAGCAGTTTATTGAGGGGGGGTTTCGCTGAAGCTTTCTTT.

This clone was seen a handful of times. A junction boundary mismatches the germline segment, possibly from a read error. V is TRBV2 and J is TRBJ1-2; D is unresolved. The CDR3 length is 12 residues. Germline CDR1 and CDR2: SNHLY and FYNNEI. CDR3 sequence: CASRDLGVGLPF. Written as DNA, the CDR3 is TGTGCCAGCAGGGACCTTGGGGTCGGACTTCCCTTC.

The V and J genes are TRBV5-1 and TRBJ2-2; the D is unclear. The CDR3 totals 15 residues. Per the germline V gene, CDR1 is SGHRS and CDR2 is YFSETQ. V was trimmed by 9 bases and J by 0 bases, leaving 15 bases between them. The CDR3 spells CATTSGTANTGELFF. In DNA form, the CDR3 reads TGCGCCACCACCTCTGGCACCGCGAACACCGGGGAGCTGTTTTTT. Full variable domain (rest looked up from reference TRBV5-1 and TRBJ2-2): KAGVTQTPRYLIKTRGQQVTLSCSPISGHRSVSWYQQTPGQGLQFLFEYFSETQRNKGNFPGRFSGRQFSNSRSEMNVSTLELGDSALYLCATTSGTANTGELFFGEGSRLTVL.

In this sample, this clone turned up a few times. The chain carries TRBV6-6 and TRBJ1-3; maybe TRBD1 (5 bases). V was clipped by 6 bases and J by 4 bases, with 13 bases between them. The germline V gene encodes CDR1 MNHNY and CDR2 SVGAGI (reference sequence). This CDR3 spans 14 amino acids. Here the CDR3 DNA reads TGTGCCAGCAGGGCGGGGCAATCGGGAAACACCATATATTTT. Amino acids: CASRAGQSGNTIYF.

The chain recombines TRBV6-2 or TRBV6-3 with TRBJ2-6; no clear D gene. Per germline, CDR1 MNHEY and CDR2 SVGEGT. With 2 bases removed from V and 1 base from J, the gap between germline ends came to 9 bases. The CDR3 extends over 16 amino acids. The CDR3 DNA reads as TGTGCCAGCAGTTACGATTGGGCTTCTGGGGCCAACGTCCTGACTTTC. It is translated as CASSYDWASGANVLTF.

This clone was seen more than once but under ten times. The rearrangement joins TRBV30 to TRBJ1-1, with D possibly TRBD1 on 6 matching bases. V dropped 4 bases and J dropped 1 base, with 19 bases sitting between them. The CDR3 length is 16 residues. Looked up from germline, CDR1 is GTSNPN and CDR2 is SVGIG (reference sequence). CDR3 in amino acids: CAWMGGAGGQNTEAFF. The CDR3 DNA sequence: TGTGCCTGGATGGGTGGGGCCGGGGGACAGAACACTGAAGCTTTCTTT.

V usage is TRBV12-1 and J usage is TRBJ2-1; the table gives TRBD2 as D, unverified against the DNA. TRBV12-1 is a pseudogene segment. There are 16 residues in the CDR3. The CDR3 spells CASSLNRRETYNEQFF. The CDR3 DNA follows: TGTGCCAGCAGCTTAAATCGGCGGGAGACTTACAATGAGCAGTTCTTC.

The V gene is TRBV18, the J gene TRBJ1-2; D is unresolved. This CDR3 comprises 12 residues. The V gene's germline CDR1 is KGHSH and CDR2 LQKENI. Trimming pared 3 bases from V and 4 bases from J, leaving 6 bases between. Here the CDR3 reads CASSPGIYGYTF. The CDR3 region has the DNA TGTGCCAGCTCACCTGGGATCTATGGCTACACCTTC.